These T cell receptor beta chains were read from a single sample in a study of T-cell memory formation after mild COVID-19. TCRdb processed the 5' RACE reads anew with MiXCR; each CDR3 protein has one entry. The profile shows 400,000 to 450,000 distinct CDR3 sequences, more than 15% of them singletons. Sequenced: PBMCs or a T cell subset sorted from them (not recorded which). The receptor source for this set is a young man who had mild COVID-19 (a few samples of this study predate the infection). Cell type and time point are not known. Each CDR3 is given with its conserved first and last residue. D genes are given only for firm matches. Where a row states a size, it is once, few, many or the class of an expanded clone; other rows omit it.

d_gene,j_gene,abundance,v_gene,CDR3nt,CDR3aa
TRBD1,TRBJ2-3,-,TRBV7-3,TGTGCCAGCAGCCAACGGGACAGTTCAGATACGCAGTATTTT,CASSQRDSSDTQYF
TRBD1,TRBJ1-3,-,TRBV7-2,TGTGCCAGCAGCTCGGACAGGGTGACCTCCGGAAACACCATATATTTT,CASSSDRVTSGNTIYF
TRBD1,TRBJ1-2,-,TRBV5-1,TGCGCCAGCAGCACGGGACAGATTAACTATGGCTACACCTTC,CASSTGQINYGYTF
-,TRBJ2-6,-,TRBV4-2,TGTGCCAGCAGCCAAAAGGGCCTCTCTGGGGCCAACGTCCTGACTTTC,CASSQKGLSGANVLTF
TRBD1,TRBJ1-1,few,TRBV4-3,TGCGCCAGCAGCCAAGGCTCCGGGACAGATTTGAACACTGAAGCTTTCTTT,CASSQGSGTDLNTEAFF
-,TRBJ2-2,many,TRBV12-3/TRBV12-4,TGTGCCAGCACCCCCAACACCGGGGAGCTGTTTTTT,CASTPNTGELFF
-,TRBJ2-7,-,TRBV2,TGTGCCAGCAGTGAACATCAGAGCTCCTACGAGCAGTACTTC,CASSEHQSSYEQYF
-,TRBJ2-7,-,TRBV5-1,TGCGCCAGTCGGAGGTTCCAGGGGAGCCACGAGCAGTACTTC,CASRRFQGSHEQYF
TRBD2,TRBJ2-3,-,TRBV4-3,TGCGCCAGCAGCCAGAAACTAGCGGGGGGTACGCAGTATTTT,CASSQKLAGGTQYF
-,TRBJ1-1,-,TRBV6-2/TRBV6-3,TGTGCCAGCAGGCCGGAGGGCGCGATGGACACTGAAGCTTTCTTT,CASRPEGAMDTEAFF
TRBD2,TRBJ2-7,few,TRBV20-1,TGCAGTGCTAGAGCCGGGACTAGCGGGGGGGACATATTTCCCTACGAGCAGTACTTC,CSARAGTSGGDIFPYEQYF
-,TRBJ2-3,-,TRBV15,TGTGCCACCAGCAGAGATCTCAGGGAGAGTACGCAGTATTTT,CATSRDLRESTQYF
TRBD1,TRBJ1-1,-,TRBV7-9,TGTGCCAGCAGCTTGACCCGGACAGGGGGCACTGAAGCTTTCTTT,CASSLTRTGGTEAFF
TRBD1,TRBJ1-1,few,TRBV4-2,TGTGCCAGCAGCCAAGATCACGACAGGGGCGGTACTGAAGCTTTCTTT,CASSQDHDRGGTEAFF
TRBD2,TRBJ2-5,-,TRBV4-3,TGCGCCAGCAGCCAGGCCGGGGGGGACCAAGAGACCCAGTACTTC,CASSQAGGDQETQYF
TRBD2,TRBJ2-1,-,TRBV10-2,TGCGCCAGCAGCTACTTCGGACTAGCGGGGGGCGGTGAGCAGTTCTTC,CASSYFGLAGGGEQFF
-,TRBJ2-2,few,TRBV5-1,TGCGCCACCCGAGGAGCCGGCGGCACCGGGGAGCTGTTTTTT,CATRGAGGTGELFF
-,TRBJ2-7,-,TRBV12-3/TRBV12-4,TGTGCCAGCAGCCAATTGCCTCCCCCGGACGAGCAGTACTTC,CASSQLPPPDEQYF
-,TRBJ2-6,few,TRBV12-3/TRBV12-4,TGTGCCAGCAGTTTATTCAACCCCGGGGCCAACGTCCTGACTTTC,CASSLFNPGANVLTF
TRBD1,TRBJ2-7,-,TRBV6-6,TGTGCCAGCTCCCCAGGAGAGGGGGCGGGCGAGCAGTACTTC,CASSPGEGAGEQYF
-,TRBJ1-3,few,TRBV20-1,TGCAGTGCTAGAGATCGGAGAGGACTTCTCTCTGGAAACACCATATATTTT,CSARDRRGLLSGNTIYF
-,TRBJ2-3,-,TRBV20-1,TGCAGTGCTAGAGGCGGGACAGAACGGGATACGCAGTATTTT,CSARGGTERDTQYF
TRBD1,TRBJ1-1,few,TRBV6-5,TGTGCCAGCAGCCCTGGACAGGGTGGGGGGAACACTGAAGCTTTCTTT,CASSPGQGGGNTEAFF
-,TRBJ1-2,-,TRBV5-5,TGTGCCAGCATCCAGGGGCTCGGCTATGGCTACACCTTC,CASIQGLGYGYTF
TRBD1,TRBJ2-2,-,TRBV20-1,TGCAGTGCTAGAGGCGACAGGGGGCGGACCGGGGAGCTGTTTTTT,CSARGDRGRTGELFF